These 4 T cell receptor beta chains originate from one sample sequenced in a study of cytomegalovirus exposure and HLA in healthy donors. PCR employed 60 Vbeta and 13 Jbeta primers. Libraries were prepared by immunoSEQ multiplex PCR; TCRdb keeps only in-frame clonotypes and omits some of them. The sample lists fewer than 85,000 clones; about 70% were seen once. What was sequenced was PBMCs. These receptors were collected from a male donor in good health and CMV-seropositive.

The chain uses TRBV30 and TRBJ2-5, with a weak D call TRBD1 (5 bases). The CDR3 is 13 residues long. Germline V CDR1 and CDR2: GTSNPN, SVGIG (reference sequence). The ends were cut back, 4 bases at V and 5 bases at J, with 14 bases in the middle. The CDR3 here is CAWNVDGAETQYF. The CDR3, as DNA: TGTGCCTGGAATGTCGATGGGGCGGAGACCCAGTACTTC.

This rearrangement joins TRBV7-8 to TRBJ2-2; a weak D match, TRBD1 (6 bases). V was cut by 5 bases and J by 5 bases, with 15 bases left in between. Germline CDR1 reads SGHVS; CDR2 reads FQNEAQ. The CDR3 extends over 15 amino acids. The CDR3 nucleotides are TGTGCCAGCAGCCCCACGGGACACCCAACCGGGGAGCTGTTTTTT. Its translation: CASSPTGHPTGELFF.

The chain links TRBV28 to TRBJ2-5; possibly TRBD1 for D (5 bases). The DNA end is more similar to TRBJ2-7, so the J call may be wrong. The germline gives CDR1 MDHEN, CDR2 SYDVKM. This CDR3 has 14 residues. The CDR3 nucleotides are TGTGCCAGCAGTTTAACAGGCCTCTCCTACGAGCAGTACTTC. Protein: CASSLTGLSYEQYF.

The chain employs TRBV6-1 and TRBJ2-7; 10 bases match TRBD2. The CDR3 covers 13 residues. The germline V gene has CDR1 MNHNS and CDR2 SASEGT. V lost 10 bases, J lost 4 bases, and 7 bases stayed unmatched. Here the CDR3 reads CATASGRVYEQYF. The CDR3 DNA follows: TGTGCCACTGCTAGCGGGAGAGTATACGAGCAGTACTTC.